One and the same sample provided the 8 T cell receptor beta chains below, sequenced in a study of post-analysis software for immune sequencing data. Study results and limitations: There were five TRBV segments more frequent in patients than controls, and TRBV5-6, TRBV5-1 and TRBV20-1 were among them.

Antigens of these TCRs are unknown. Tagging with unique molecular identifiers was a feature of the TCR beta cDNA libraries. TCRdb processed the PCR reads anew with MiXCR; each CDR3 protein has one entry. The profile shows over 700,000 distinct CDR3 sequences, roughly 30% of them singletons. The sample consisted of blood. These receptors were taken from a girl between 10 and 17 years old with multiple sclerosis.

This clonotype has a handful of counts. V and J are TRBV20-1 and TRBJ1-1, with a tentative D call TRBD1 (5 bases). The V end was cut by 7 bases, the J end by 6 bases, with 15 bases between. This CDR3 region has 12 residues. Germline V gene sequence: CDR1 DFQATT, CDR2 SNEGSKA (reference sequence). CDR3 protein: CSDGARVPEAFF. CDR3 bases: TGCAGTGACGGGGCCCGGGTGCCTGAAGCTTTCTTT.

The chain is built from TRBV7-2 and TRBJ1-5, with D tentatively TRBD1 (5 bases). Trimming took off 5 bases at V and 6 bases at J, with 17 bases between the two ends. CDR1 is SGHTA, CDR2 FQGNSA, per germline. The CDR3 has 15 amino acids. The CDR3 region is CASSPLGGDGQPQHF. In DNA form, the CDR3 reads TGTGCCAGCAGCCCCCTGGGGGGGGACGGTCAGCCCCAGCATTTT.

This clonotype was detected once. This rearrangement joins TRBV29-1 to TRBJ2-7, with D maybe TRBD2 (5 bases). Looked up from germline, CDR1 is SQVTM and CDR2 is ANQGSEA. The CDR3 loop spans 12 amino acids. V was shortened by 0 bases and J by 7 bases, with 10 bases between the two germline ends. The CDR3 DNA reads as TGCAGCGTTGAAGAGGGAGTGGGGGAGCAGTACTTC. Its protein product is CSVEEGVGEQYF.

This clonotype was counted many times. The V call is TRBV4-1, the J call TRBJ2-7; 8 bases are a match to TRBD1. Unmatched junction bases numbered 4, after V lost 3 bases and J lost 3 bases. This CDR3 is built from 14 residues. Germline loops: CDR1 MGHRA, CDR2 YSYEKL. The CDR3 DNA reads TGCGCCAGCAGCCACGCGGACAGGGACTACGAGCAGTACTTC. Protein product: CASSHADRDYEQYF.

This clonotype has more than one count but fewer than ten. This sequence joins TRBV29-1 and TRBJ2-7; TRBD1 matches at 10 bases. Germline V gene lookup returns CDR1 SQVTM and CDR2 ANQGSEA. J gave up 7 bases and V 8 bases, and 14 bases lay outside the gene matches. There are 14 residues in the CDR3. The CDR3 nucleotides are TGCAGCCTAACGGCGGGACAGGGGATGAGGGAGCAGTACTTC. Amino acids: CSLTAGQGMREQYF.

As to this clonotype: The junction does not match germline at one end; this may be a read error. The chain uses TRBV6-5 and TRBJ1-2; perhaps TRBD1 as D (5 bases). Germline CDR1 MNHEY, CDR2 SVGAGI. The CDR3 is 18 residues long. CDR3 sequence reads: CVSSYPTRLDTRHYGYTF. The CDR3, as DNA: TGTGTCAGCAGTTACCCTACCCGATTGGACACGCGGCATTATGGCTACACCTTC.

The sample holds many counts of this clonotype. The DNA of the CDR3 is TGCGCCAGCAGCTTGGGACCCCGGGGGGCCAACGTCCTGACTTTC. Translating gives CASSLGPRGANVLTF. The chain recombines TRBV5-1 with TRBJ2-6; D ambiguous. Germline V gives CDR1 SGHRS, CDR2 YFSETQ. V dropped 0 bases and J dropped 4 bases, with 8 bases sitting between them. The CDR3 runs 15 residues.

This clonotype was counted a few times. The chain joins TRBV5-1 to TRBJ2-3, with 8 positions matching TRBD2. V gave up 1 base and J gave up 4 bases; unmatched junction bases: 8. CDR1 SGHRS and CDR2 YFSETQ come from the germline V gene. This CDR3 region has 16 residues. The CDR3 protein is CASSLSSGGRSDTQYF. The CDR3, as DNA: TGCGCCAGCAGCTTGTCTTCGGGGGGGCGTTCAGATACGCAGTATTTT.